Each of the 32 T cell receptor beta chains below was sequenced from the same sample in a study of cytomegalovirus exposure and HLA in healthy donors. The PCR made use of 60 Vbeta and 13 Jbeta primers. Assay used: immunoSEQ multiplex PCR; TCRdb lists only in-frame clones, some missing. The repertoire holds around 300,000 clones, with 70% to 90% as singletons. What was sequenced was PBMCs. Receptors originate from a woman under 30 in good health and CMV-seronegative.

This chain connects TRBV11-3 to TRBJ2-5; 12 bases match TRBD2. The CDR3 spans 15 residues. From germline, CDR1 is SGHNT and CDR2 YENEEA. J was trimmed by 5 bases and V by 4 bases; bases with no gene match: 5. CDR3 loop: CASSSGLAGAETQYF. In DNA form, the CDR3 reads TGTGCCAGCAGCTCGGGACTAGCGGGCGCGGAGACCCAGTACTTC. The complete variable domain, with remaining parts taken from reference TRBV11-3 and TRBJ2-5, reads EAGVVQSPRYKIIEKKQPVAFWCNPISGHNTLYWYLQNLGQGPELLIRYENEEAVDDSQLPKDRFSAERLKGVDSTLKIQPAELGDSAVYLCASSSGLAGAETQYFGPGTRLLVL.

This clone was observed a single time. The gene calls are TRBV10-3 and TRBJ1-4, with D hard to call. Trimming left V 3 bases short and J 7 bases short, with 12 bases between. Germline CDR1 is ENHRY and CDR2 is SYGVKD. This CDR3 has 14 amino acids. The CDR3 nucleotides are TGTGCCATCAGTGATCCCTGGCGGGGTGAAAAACTGTTTTTT. It translates to CAISDPWRGEKLFF.

Details on this clone: Compared with germline, one end of the junction differs, possibly owing to a read error. Different DNA sequences within this sample yield the same CDR3. V usage is TRBV6-5 and J usage is TRBJ1-6; TRBD1 agrees at 7 bases. The germline V gene encodes CDR1 MNHEY and CDR2 SVGAGI. The CDR3 is 16 residues long. CDR3 DNA: TGTGCCAGCAGTTTCGACAGGGATTCCTATAATTCCCCCCTCCACTTT. Protein sequence: CASSFDRDSYNSPLHF.

The chain uses TRBV15 and TRBJ2-7; possible D gene TRBD2, 6 bases. Germline CDR1 reads LNHNV; CDR2 reads YYDKDF (reference sequence). V dropped 4 bases and J dropped 2 bases, with 15 bases sitting between them. The CDR3 runs 15 residues. This CDR3 is CATSTSPAGTYEQYF. CDR3 nucleotide sequence: TGTGCCACCAGCACCTCCCCCGCGGGAACCTACGAGCAGTACTTC.

This rearrangement joins TRBV19 to TRBJ1-4, with D possibly being TRBD1 (5 bases). CDR3 length equals 13 residues. Germline V gives CDR1 LNHDA, CDR2 SQIVND (reference sequence). The V and J ends lost 4 bases and 6 bases respectively, with 9 bases between them. The CDR3 is CASSKDNYEKLFF. The CDR3 DNA is TGTGCCAGTAGTAAGGACAACTATGAAAAACTGTTTTTT.

V and J are TRBV18 and TRBJ1-1, with 9 bases lining up with TRBD1. There are 15 residues in the CDR3. After removal of 3 bases from V and 3 bases from J, the junction contained 5 bases not matched to a gene. Germline V gene lookup returns CDR1 KGHSH and CDR2 LQKENI. CDR3 bases: TGTGCCAGCTCACCTAGGACAGGGGTGGACACTGAAGCTTTCTTT. Its protein is CASSPRTGVDTEAFF.

V usage is TRBV29-1 and J usage is TRBJ1-2; D not resolved. With 1 base removed from V and 8 bases from J, the gap between germline ends came to 8 bases. CDR3 length equals 11 residues. Looked up from germline, CDR1 is SQVTM and CDR2 is ANQGSEA. CDR3: CSVEVRYGYTF. CDR3 coding DNA: TGCAGCGTTGAAGTCAGGTACGGCTACACCTTC.

The chain employs TRBV11-2 and TRBJ1-2, with a weak D call TRBD1 (5 bases). CDR3 length equals 14 residues. V lost 5 bases and J 4 bases, leaving 14 bases between the germline ends. The germline V gene encodes CDR1 SGHAT and CDR2 FQNNGV. Written as DNA, the CDR3 is TGTGCCAGCAGCCCTGACAGCACAGTCTATGGCTACACCTTC. Protein: CASSPDSTVYGYTF.

V and J are TRBV23-1 and TRBJ2-3; the match to TRBD2 covers 8 bases. TRBV23-1 is recorded as an ORF, its role being uncertain. The CDR3 contains 18 residues. Trimming cost V 4 bases and J 1 base; bases outside gene matches: 13. CDR3 sequence (DNA): TGCGCCAGCAGTCGGTCCCCTCAGCGGGGGTCTCGCACAGATACGCAGTATTTT. It yields the protein CASSRSPQRGSRTDTQYF.

This clone was picked up a small number of times. The chain uses TRBV6-1 and TRBJ1-1; D unresolved. The V gene lost 7 bases and the J gene lost 0 bases, with 9 bases spanning the gap. CDR3 length: 13 residues. Per germline, CDR1 MNHNS and CDR2 SASEGT. Here the CDR3 DNA reads TGTGCCAGCAATCCCGTTATGAACACTGAAGCTTTCTTT. Its translation is CASNPVMNTEAFF.

Comments on this clone: At the DNA level, this CDR3 is encoded by other sequences in the same sample as well. The chain combines TRBV5-1 with TRBJ2-3, with D perhaps matching TRBD2 (6 bases). The CDR3 is 13 amino acids. The V and J ends lost 4 bases and 1 base respectively, with 7 bases between them. The germline CDR1 and CDR2 sequences are SGHRS and YFSETQ. This CDR3 reads CASSPGGTDTQYF. The CDR3 DNA is TGCGCCAGCAGCCCGGGGGGCACAGATACGCAGTATTTT.

This chain connects TRBV5-1 to TRBJ1-1; no clear D. Germline CDR1 is SGHRS and CDR2 is YFSETQ. The length of the CDR3 is 15 residues. Trimming cost V 4 bases and J 2 bases, with 15 bases left between them. Here the CDR3 reads CASSGGPLINTEAFF. DNA of the CDR3: TGCGCCAGCAGCGGCGGGCCGTTGATTAACACTGAAGCTTTCTTT.

The chain has TRBV9 and TRBJ1-2; the match to TRBD1 covers 8 bases. Losses at the gene ends were 4 bases for V and 2 bases for J; bases not matched to a gene: 7. This CDR3 is built from 15 residues. Looked up from germline, CDR1 is SGDLS and CDR2 is YYNGEE. This CDR3 is CASSPRDRLNYGYTF. The CDR3 nucleotides are TGTGCCAGCAGCCCCCGGGACAGGTTGAACTATGGCTACACCTTC.

This chain links TRBV10-3 with TRBJ1-4; D unclear. The V end was cut by 0 bases, the J end by 8 bases, with 7 bases between. The CDR3 extends over 13 amino acids. CDR1 is ENHRY and CDR2 is SYGVKD in the germline V gene. The chain's CDR3 is CAISESGAEKLFF. CDR3 coding DNA: TGTGCCATCAGTGAGTCCGGAGCGGAAAAACTGTTTTTT.

This chain connects TRBV11-3 to TRBJ2-5; a possible D gene is TRBD1 (6 bases). The CDR3 has 14 residues. Per the germline V gene, CDR1 is SGHNT and CDR2 is YENEEA. The V end lost 5 bases, the J end lost 0 bases, and 10 bases lay between the germline ends. In DNA form, the CDR3 reads TGTGCCAGCAGCCTACAGGGAAACCAAGAGACCCAGTACTTC. Its translation: CASSLQGNQETQYF. Based on the CDR3 plus reference TRBV11-3 and TRBJ2-5, the full variable domain is EAGVVQSPRYKIIEKKQPVAFWCNPISGHNTLYWYLQNLGQGPELLIRYENEEAVDDSQLPKDRFSAERLKGVDSTLKIQPAELGDSAVYLCASSLQGNQETQYFGPGTRLLVL.

This sequence joins TRBV7-8 and TRBJ2-1, with TRBD2 matching 10 bases. Germline V gene sequence: CDR1 SGHVS, CDR2 FQNEAQ. The CDR3 is made up of 14 amino acids. V dropped 10 bases and J dropped 6; count of bases not matched to a gene: 9. Written as DNA, the CDR3 is TGTGCCAAGCGGGGGGGAAAGAAAGGCAATGAGCAGTTCTTC. Its protein product is CAKRGGKKGNEQFF.

V and J are TRBV6-5 and TRBJ1-1; 8 bases are shared with TRBD1. The CDR3 consists of 15 residues. The J segment lost 1 base and the V segment lost 5 bases, leaving 6 bases of the junction unmatched. Per germline, CDR1 MNHEY and CDR2 SVGAGI. CDR3: CASSTAGTGNTEAFF. Here the CDR3 DNA reads TGTGCCAGCAGTACGGCCGGGACAGGGAACACTGAAGCTTTCTTT.

The chain has TRBV19 and TRBJ2-5; D perhaps matches TRBD1 (5 bases). Trimming pared 5 bases from V and 6 bases from J, leaving 13 bases between. The CDR3 sequence is 13 residues long. Germline loops: CDR1 LNHDA, CDR2 SQIVND (reference sequence). The DNA for the CDR3 is TGTGCCAGTAGTGGGGCAGGGCAAAAGACCCAGTACTTC. Protein product: CASSGAGQKTQYF.

The CDR3 here is CASRSATSPTSYNEQFF. The DNA of the CDR3 is TGTGCCAGCAGATCTGCGACTTCTCCAACCTCCTACAATGAGCAGTTCTTC. V usage is TRBV2 and J usage is TRBJ2-1; D ambiguous. This CDR3 comprises 17 residues. Trimming shortened V by 6 bases and J by 0 bases, and 18 bases separated the two germline ends. The germline V gene has CDR1 SNHLY and CDR2 FYNNEI.

The V call is TRBV11-2, the J call TRBJ2-7, with TRBD1 matching 9 bases. The CDR3 consists of 16 residues. Germline CDR1 SGHAT, CDR2 FQNNGV. The ends lost 5 bases at V and 1 base at J; junction bases unmatched: 9. CDR3 DNA: TGTGCCAGCAGCCCTACCAGTGGGACAGGGTCCTACGAGCAGTACTTC. Translation gives CASSPTSGTGSYEQYF. Based on the CDR3 plus reference TRBV11-2 and TRBJ2-7, the full variable domain is EAGVAQSPRYKIIEKRQSVAFWCNPISGHATLYWYQQILGQGPKLLIQFQNNGVVDDSQLPKDRFSAERLKGVDSTLKIQPAKLEDSAVYLCASSPTSGTGSYEQYFGPGTRLTVT.

As to this clone: Other nucleotide sequences in the sample specify the same CDR3. Written as DNA, the CDR3 is TGTGCCAGCAGTTTAGGGACAGGGGGCAATCAGCCCCAGCATTTT. It translates to CASSLGTGGNQPQHF. The chain couples TRBV27 to TRBJ1-5, with TRBD1 matching over 10 bases. CDR3 length equals 15 residues. V dropped 2 bases and J dropped 2; count of bases not matched to a gene: 0. Germline values: CDR1 MNHEY, CDR2 SMNVEV (reference sequence).

This clone was detected a few times. The chain uses TRBV7-9 and TRBJ1-1; 7 bases map to TRBD1. There are 16 residues in the CDR3. J was trimmed by 1 base and V by 6 bases; bases with no gene match: 11. Germline V gives CDR1 SEHNR, CDR2 FQNEAQ (reference sequence). CDR3 amino acids: CASRHPGGMKNTEAFF. As DNA, the CDR3 is TGTGCCAGCAGACATCCAGGGGGGATGAAGAACACTGAAGCTTTCTTT.

The chain combines TRBV5-8 with TRBJ2-5, with 7 bases matching TRBD2. Germline CDR1 reads SGHTS; CDR2 reads YDEGEE. J was trimmed by 2 bases and V by 0 bases; bases with no gene match: 4. The CDR3 covers 15 residues. CDR3 sequence reads: CASSLEVGGQETQYF. CDR3 nucleotides: TGTGCCAGCAGCTTGGAAGTGGGGGGGCAAGAGACCCAGTACTTC. Full variable domain (remainder filled in from reference TRBV5-8 and TRBJ2-5): EAGVTQSPTHLIKTRGQQATLRCSPISGHTSVYWYQQALGLGLQFLLWYDEGEERNRGNFPPRFSGRQFPNYSSELNVNALELEDSALYLCASSLEVGGQETQYFGPGTRLLVL.

The chain uses TRBV7-2 and TRBJ2-1; a possible D gene is TRBD2 (6 bases). V was cut by 5 bases and J by 0 bases, with 14 bases left in between. CDR3 length equals 16 residues. In germline, CDR1 is SGHTA, CDR2 FQGNSA. The DNA of the CDR3 is TGTGCCAGCAGCGTTAGCGGCCAGAGCTCCTACAATGAGCAGTTCTTC. It encodes CASSVSGQSSYNEQFF.

The chain employs TRBV10-3 and TRBJ1-2; tentatively, D is TRBD1 (6 bases). V lost 3 bases and J lost 6, with 8 bases in between. Germline lookup yields CDR1 ENHRY and CDR2 SYGVKD. This CDR3 has 12 amino acids. CDR3 sequence (DNA): TGTGCCATCAGTGACAGGGGAGATGGCTACACCTTC. Protein sequence: CAISDRGDGYTF.

In DNA, the CDR3 is TGTGCCAGTAGTATTGGGGCAGGGGCAAGCAATCAGCCCCAGCATTTT. It specifies CASSIGAGASNQPQHF. This sequence joins TRBV19 and TRBJ1-5; the D gene is possibly TRBD1 (6 bases). Germline lookup yields CDR1 LNHDA and CDR2 SQIVND (reference sequence). With 3 bases removed from V and 1 base from J, the gap between germline ends came to 13 bases. The CDR3 consists of 16 residues.

The chain carries TRBV7-7 and TRBJ2-5; 10 bases are shared with TRBD1. Trimming at V came to 5 bases and at J to 5 bases, leaving 8 bases not matched to a gene. In germline, CDR1 is SSHAT, CDR2 FNYEAQ (reference sequence). There are 15 residues in the CDR3. The DNA of the CDR3 is TGTGCCAGCAGCCCGGGGACAGGGGCTGGGGAGACCCAGTACTTC. This encodes CASSPGTGAGETQYF.

This chain connects TRBV18 to TRBJ1-1; TRBD1 matches 11 bases. V dropped 3 bases and J dropped 3; count of bases not matched to a gene: 3. CDR3 length equals 15 residues. Germline V gives CDR1 KGHSH, CDR2 LQKENI. This chain's CDR3 is CASSPRDRGDTEAFF. The CDR3 region has the DNA TGTGCCAGCTCACCGAGGGACAGGGGGGACACTGAAGCTTTCTTT. Full variable domain (rest looked up from reference TRBV18 and TRBJ1-1): NAGVMQNPRHLVRRRGQEARLRCSPMKGHSHVYWYRQLPEEGLKFMVYLQKENIIDESGMPKERFSAEFPKEGPSILRIQQVVRGDSAAYFCASSPRDRGDTEAFFGQGTRLTVV.

The rearrangement links TRBV5-6 to TRBJ1-5; D is unresolved. Germline V lookup: CDR1 SGHDT, CDR2 YYEEEE. The V end was cut by 1 base, the J end by 4 bases, with 12 bases between. This CDR3 spans 15 amino acids. CDR3 DNA sequence: TGTGCCAGCAGCTTGTATGGCGGTTTAAATCAGCCCCAGCATTTT. Encoded protein: CASSLYGGLNQPQHF.

The chain combines TRBV29-1 with TRBJ2-3; TRBD1 might be the D (7 bases). The CDR3 is 13 residues long. V was trimmed by 6 bases and J by 3 bases, leaving 13 bases between them. Germline V gives CDR1 SQVTM, CDR2 ANQGSEA. For the CDR3, the DNA is TGCAGCGTGACAGGGAGGTTGACAGATACGCAGTATTTT. Amino acids: CSVTGRLTDTQYF.

This sequence joins TRBV27 and TRBJ2-7, with D tentatively TRBD2 (6 bases). V dropped 9 bases and J dropped 6 bases, with 15 bases sitting between them. CDR3 length equals 12 residues. Germline V gene sequence: CDR1 MNHEY, CDR2 SMNVEV (reference sequence). In DNA form, the CDR3 reads TGTGCCAGTCAGGGAGGAGGCCTCGAGCAGTACTTC. This codes for CASQGGGLEQYF.

The chain combines TRBV10-3 with TRBJ1-2; 10 nucleotides match TRBD1. The CDR3 runs 19 residues. Trimming took 0 bases from V and 3 from J; bases not matched to a gene: 13. Germline assignment: CDR1 ENHRY and CDR2 SYGVKD. The CDR3 nucleotides read TGTGCCATCAGTGAGTCAATGTTTGGGGACAGGGGCTGGGACTATGGCTACACCTTC. This encodes CAISESMFGDRGWDYGYTF.